This is a list of T cell receptor beta chains from one sample in a study of cytomegalovirus exposure and HLA in healthy donors. Sequencing used immunoSEQ multiplex PCR; TCRdb keeps in-frame clones, though not all of them. The table includes about 110,000 clones, about 64% detected once. Specimen: PBMCs. The source is a female donor in good health and CMV-seronegative. Each CDR3 is given with its conserved first and last residue. The D gene is left open where the match is weak. The listing skips clone size in some rows; elsewhere it reads once, few, many or a size class.

D: TRBD2
V: TRBV19
size: NA
J: TRBJ2-5
DNA: TGTGCCAGTAGTATGACTAGCCTGAACCAAGAGACCCAGTACTTC
CDR3: CASSMTSLNQETQYF

D: TRBD1
V: TRBV5-1
size: NA
J: TRBJ1-2
DNA: TGCGCCAGCAGCTTGGTACAGGGGGCATCGTGGGGCTACACCTTC
CDR3: CASSLVQGASWGYTF

D: NA
V: TRBV5-1
size: NA
J: TRBJ1-3
DNA: TGCGCCAGCAGCCCGAACTTCTGGGACACAGGGGGAAACACCATATATTTT
CDR3: CASSPNFWDTGGNTIYF

D: NA
V: TRBV7-9
size: NA
J: TRBJ1-5
DNA: TGTGCCAGCAGCGCTGGGAGCCCTTTGTGGCCCCAGCATTTT
CDR3: CASSAGSPLWPQHF

D: TRBD1
V: TRBV4-3
size: NA
J: TRBJ1-5
DNA: TGCGCCAGCAGCCACGCTTACCGGGACAGGGACATCAATCAGCCCCAGCATTTT
CDR3: CASSHAYRDRDINQPQHF

D: NA
V: TRBV7-3
size: NA
J: TRBJ2-1
DNA: TGTGCCAGCAGCTTAACTGCGATGATCTCCTACAATGAGCAGTTCTTC
CDR3: CASSLTAMISYNEQFF

D: NA
V: TRBV28
size: NA
J: TRBJ1-5
DNA: TGTGCCAGCAGTGGGGCAGAGGCCCGGCCCCAGCATTTT
CDR3: CASSGAEARPQHF

D: TRBD1
V: TRBV7-9
size: few
J: TRBJ2-1
DNA: TGTGCCAGCAGCTTAGCCACAGGGGGGTACAATGAGCAGTTCTTC
CDR3: CASSLATGGYNEQFF

D: NA
V: TRBV4-1
size: few
J: TRBJ2-5
DNA: TGCGCCAGCAGCCAAGAGGGAGAAGGAGAGACCCAGTACTTC
CDR3: CASSQEGEGETQYF

D: TRBD1
V: TRBV10-3
size: NA
J: TRBJ1-3
DNA: TGTGCCCTCAACCGGGACAGGGGGAAAAACACCATATATTTT
CDR3: CALNRDRGKNTIYF

D: NA
V: TRBV30
size: NA
J: TRBJ2-1
DNA: TGTGCCTGGATAGGGGAGGTAAGCTCCTACAATGAGCAGTTCTTC
CDR3: CAWIGEVSSYNEQFF

D: NA
V: TRBV9
size: NA
J: TRBJ2-7
DNA: TGTGCCAGCAGCCTAGGGGGTAGCGGGTTGGACGAGCAGTACTTC
CDR3: CASSLGGSGLDEQYF

D: TRBD1
V: TRBV7-9
size: once
J: TRBJ2-1
DNA: TGTGCCAGCAGCTTCCCGACAGGGGGAACCTTGCAGTTCTTC
CDR3: CASSFPTGGTLQFF

D: TRBD1
V: TRBV5-5
size: NA
J: TRBJ2-7
DNA: TGTGCCAGCAGCTTCGGGACAGGGGGCGGCCACGAGCAGTACTTC
CDR3: CASSFGTGGGHEQYF

D: TRBD2
V: TRBV13
size: few
J: TRBJ2-3
DNA: TGTGCCAGCAGCATAAGGACTAGATCAGATACGCAGTATTTT
CDR3: CASSIRTRSDTQYF

D: NA
V: TRBV11-3
size: few
J: TRBJ1-1
DNA: TGTGCCAGCAGCTTAAGTATCGGACAGGAAGCTTTCTTT
CDR3: CASSLSIGQEAFF

D: NA
V: TRBV5-1
size: NA
J: TRBJ2-7
DNA: TGCGCCAGCAGCCCTGGGGTAGCGGTCTCCTACGAGCAGTACTTC
CDR3: CASSPGVAVSYEQYF

D: NA
V: TRBV4-1
size: NA
J: TRBJ2-7
DNA: TGCGCCAGCAGCCAAGACAGAAGTTACGAGCAGTACTTC
CDR3: CASSQDRSYEQYF

D: NA
V: TRBV9
size: few
J: TRBJ1-4
DNA: TGTGCCCCATCGCAACAGGGCTGGGGTAATGAAAAACTGTTTTTT
CDR3: CAPSQQGWGNEKLFF

D: TRBD1
V: TRBV19
size: NA
J: TRBJ2-1
DNA: TGTGCCAGTAGTAGTCGGGACAGAAGCCTATACAATGAGCAGTTCTTC
CDR3: CASSSRDRSLYNEQFF

D: NA
V: TRBV11-2
size: NA
J: TRBJ2-1
DNA: TGTGCCAGCAGCCCCAGGGGACAGGGGGTACTAGCGGGAGAATCTGAGCAGTTCTTC
CDR3: CASSPRGQGVLAGESEQFF

D: NA
V: TRBV25-1
size: once
J: TRBJ2-1
DNA: TGTGCCAGCCTTTCGGAGGGCCCCTACAATGAGCAGTTCTTC
CDR3: CASLSEGPYNEQFF

D: TRBD1
V: TRBV30
size: NA
J: TRBJ2-4
DNA: TGTGCCTGGAGTAAGGGGACAGCAAACATTCAGTACTTC
CDR3: CAWSKGTANIQYF

D: TRBD1
V: TRBV19
size: NA
J: TRBJ2-7
DNA: TGTGCCAGTAGCGCGGGACAGGTCTCCTACGAGCAGTACTTC
CDR3: CASSAGQVSYEQYF

D: NA
V: TRBV15
size: NA
J: TRBJ1-2
DNA: TGTGCCACCAGCAGAGACGCCGGAGGGAGCTATGGCTACACCTTC
CDR3: CATSRDAGGSYGYTF

D: TRBD2
V: TRBV10-3
size: NA
J: TRBJ2-5
DNA: TGTGCCATCAGTGGGACGGGAGGGTACACAAAAGAGACCCAGTACTTC
CDR3: CAISGTGGYTKETQYF

D: NA
V: TRBV5-1
size: NA
J: TRBJ2-1
DNA: TGCGCCAGCAGCTTGGCTGTCGGGGGGCATGAGCAGTTCTTC
CDR3: CASSLAVGGHEQFF

D: TRBD1
V: TRBV7-9
size: NA
J: TRBJ1-4
DNA: TGTGCCAGCAGCTTCTTTACAGGGGGGAATGAAAAACTGTTTTTT
CDR3: CASSFFTGGNEKLFF

D: TRBD2
V: TRBV6-6
size: NA
J: TRBJ2-7
DNA: TGTGCCAGCAGTTATCTTAGCGGGAGCCACGAGCAGTACTTC
CDR3: CASSYLSGSHEQYF

D: TRBD2
V: TRBV5-1
size: NA
J: TRBJ2-7
DNA: TGCGCCAGCAGCTCGGGACTAGCAAGCTCCTACGAGCAGTACTTC
CDR3: CASSSGLASSYEQYF

D: NA
V: TRBV18
size: few
J: TRBJ2-2
DNA: TGTGCCAGCTCACCACTATCCCCCGGGGAGCTGTTTTTT
CDR3: CASSPLSPGELFF

D: NA
V: TRBV10-1
size: NA
J: TRBJ2-5
DNA: TGCGCCAGCAGTGAGTCGTCGGTTTCGACCCAGTACTTC
CDR3: CASSESSVSTQYF

D: NA
V: TRBV10-3
size: NA
J: TRBJ2-7
DNA: TGTGCCATCACCACAGGGTCTGGCTACGAGCAGTACTTC
CDR3: CAITTGSGYEQYF

D: TRBD1
V: TRBV7-6
size: NA
J: TRBJ2-7
DNA: TGTGCCAGCAGCTTCTCGCCGGGACAGGGGGAAAAGGAGCAGTACTTC
CDR3: CASSFSPGQGEKEQYF